This TCR beta chain comes out of a study of metastatic and nonmetastatic thyroid tumors. Study background: Repertoire comparisons spanned blood and tumor or nodule tissue from malignant and benign thyroid patients. Study-level results: In both blood and tumor samples, TCR beta diversity was reported significantly higher for malignant than benign nodules.

From the PCR reads, TCRdb re-called clones with MiXCR. The sample lists some 38,000 clones, approximately 20% occurring once. No patient had received any treatment before thyroid surgery. Regarding this clone: Its target is not known.

The receptor was isolated from a female donor with papillary thyroid cancer or a benign thyroid nodule (not recorded which). Some clones in this sample may be carry-over from other donors' samples. Specimen: blood.

Written as DNA, the CDR3 is TGTGCTAGTGTGTGGGAGAACACTGAAGCTTTCTTT. This codes for CASVWENTEAFF. The V and J genes are TRBV12-5 and TRBJ1-1; D unclear. The germline V gene has CDR1 LGHNT and CDR2 FRNRAP. The CDR3 extends over 12 amino acids. With 7 bases removed from V and 1 base from J, the gap between germline ends came to 7 bases.